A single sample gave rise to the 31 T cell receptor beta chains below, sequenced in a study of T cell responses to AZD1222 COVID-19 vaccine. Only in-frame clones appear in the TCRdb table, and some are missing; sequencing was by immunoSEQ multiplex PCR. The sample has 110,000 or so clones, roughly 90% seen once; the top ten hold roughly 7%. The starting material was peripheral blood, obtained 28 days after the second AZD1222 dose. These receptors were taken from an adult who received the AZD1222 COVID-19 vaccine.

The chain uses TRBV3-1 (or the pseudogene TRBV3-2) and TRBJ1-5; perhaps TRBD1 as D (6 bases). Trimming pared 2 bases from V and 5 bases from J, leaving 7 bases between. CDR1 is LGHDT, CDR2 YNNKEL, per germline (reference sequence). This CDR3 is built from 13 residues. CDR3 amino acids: CASSQQGHQPQHF. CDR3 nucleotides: TGTGCCAGCAGCCAACAGGGGCATCAGCCCCAGCATTTT.

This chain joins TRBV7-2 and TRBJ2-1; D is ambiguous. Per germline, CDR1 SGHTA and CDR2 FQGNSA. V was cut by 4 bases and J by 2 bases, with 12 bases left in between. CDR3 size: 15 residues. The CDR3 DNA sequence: TGTGCCAGCAGCTCAGGTCCAGTAGCCTACAATGAGCAGTTCTTC. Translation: CASSSGPVAYNEQFF. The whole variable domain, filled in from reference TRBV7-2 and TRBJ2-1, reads GAGVSQSPSNKVTEKGKDVELRCDPISGHTALYWYRQSLGQGLEFLIYFQGNSAPDKSGLPSDRFSAERTGGSVSTLTIQRTQQEDSAVYLCASSSGPVAYNEQFFGPGTRLTVL.

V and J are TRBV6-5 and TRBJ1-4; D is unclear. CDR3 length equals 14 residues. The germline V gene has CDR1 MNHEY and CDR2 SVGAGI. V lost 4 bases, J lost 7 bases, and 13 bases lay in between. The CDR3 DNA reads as TGTGCCAGCAGTTCCCAACTGGGCCGTGAAAAACTGTTTTTT. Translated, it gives CASSSQLGREKLFF.

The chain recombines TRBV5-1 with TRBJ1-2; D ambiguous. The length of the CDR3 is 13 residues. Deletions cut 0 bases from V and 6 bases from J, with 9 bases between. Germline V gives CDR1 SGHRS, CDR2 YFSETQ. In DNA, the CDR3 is TGCGCCAGCAGCTTGGGTTTTGGGGATGGCTACACCTTC. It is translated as CASSLGFGDGYTF.

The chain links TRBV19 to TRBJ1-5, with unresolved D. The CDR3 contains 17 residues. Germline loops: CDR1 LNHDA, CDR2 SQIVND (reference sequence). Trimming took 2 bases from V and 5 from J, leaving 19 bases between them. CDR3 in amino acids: CASSIRAGRKNDQPQHF. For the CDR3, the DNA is TGTGCCAGTAGTATAAGGGCTGGTAGGAAAAATGATCAGCCCCAGCATTTT.

CDR3: CASSLGSFLYGYTF. The CDR3 DNA follows: TGTGCCAGCAGCTTAGGCTCCTTCCTCTATGGCTACACCTTC. J is TRBJ1-2 and V is TRBV7-2; no clear D gene. CDR3 length equals 14 residues. Germline V lookup: CDR1 SGHTA, CDR2 FQGNSA. V lost 1 base to trimming and J lost 4 bases, with 10 bases between them.

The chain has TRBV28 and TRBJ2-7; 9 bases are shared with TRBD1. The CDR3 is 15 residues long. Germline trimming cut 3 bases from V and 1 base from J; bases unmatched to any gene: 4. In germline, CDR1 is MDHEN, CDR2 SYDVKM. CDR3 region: CASSFQGQGSYEQYF. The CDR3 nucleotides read TGTGCCAGCAGTTTTCAGGGACAGGGTTCCTACGAGCAGTACTTC. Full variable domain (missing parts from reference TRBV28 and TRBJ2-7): DVKVTQSSRYLVKRTGEKVFLECVQDMDHENMFWYRQDPGLGLRLIYFSYDVKMKEKGDIPEGYSVSREKKERFSLILESASTNQTSMYLCASSFQGQGSYEQYFGPGTRLTVT.

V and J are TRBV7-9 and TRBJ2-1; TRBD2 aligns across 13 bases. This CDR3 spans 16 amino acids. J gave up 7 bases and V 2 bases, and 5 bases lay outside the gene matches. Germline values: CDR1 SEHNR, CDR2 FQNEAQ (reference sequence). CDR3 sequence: CASSLPTSGGTNEQFF. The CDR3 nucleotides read TGTGCCAGCAGCTTACCGACTAGCGGGGGGACTAATGAGCAGTTCTTC.

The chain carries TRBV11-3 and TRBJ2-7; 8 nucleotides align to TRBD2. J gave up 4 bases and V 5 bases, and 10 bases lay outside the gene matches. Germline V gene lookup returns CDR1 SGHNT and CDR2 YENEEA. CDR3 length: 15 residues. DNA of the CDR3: TGTGCCAGCAGCCCCCGGGGGGGGGTAGTGTACGAGCAGTACTTC. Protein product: CASSPRGGVVYEQYF.

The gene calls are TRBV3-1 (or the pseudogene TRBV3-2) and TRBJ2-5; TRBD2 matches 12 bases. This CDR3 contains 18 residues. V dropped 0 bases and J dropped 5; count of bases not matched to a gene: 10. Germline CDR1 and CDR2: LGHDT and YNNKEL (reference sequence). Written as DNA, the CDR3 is TGTGCCAGCAGCCAAGATGCCCTAGCGGGAGGGCCCTGGGAGACCCAGTACTTC. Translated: CASSQDALAGGPWETQYF.

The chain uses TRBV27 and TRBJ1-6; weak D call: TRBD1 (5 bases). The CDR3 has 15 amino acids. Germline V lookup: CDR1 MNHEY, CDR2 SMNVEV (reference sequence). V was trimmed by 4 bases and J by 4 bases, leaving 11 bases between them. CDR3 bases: TGTGCCAGCAGTTCCCCCAGGGAATATAATTCACCCCTCCACTTT. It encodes CASSSPREYNSPLHF.

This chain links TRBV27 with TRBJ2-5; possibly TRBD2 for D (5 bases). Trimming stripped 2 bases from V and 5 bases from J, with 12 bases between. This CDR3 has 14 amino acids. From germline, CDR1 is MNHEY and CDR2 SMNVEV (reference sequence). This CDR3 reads CASSLRGFGETQYF. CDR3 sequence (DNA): TGTGCCAGCAGTTTACGAGGGTTTGGTGAGACCCAGTACTTC.

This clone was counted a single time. The CDR3 DNA reads TGTGCCAGCACCCCTACGGAGGTGCCAAACTATGGCTACACCTTC. Protein sequence: CASTPTEVPNYGYTF. The chain employs TRBV3-1 (or the pseudogene TRBV3-2) and TRBJ1-2, with D uncertain. This CDR3 has 15 residues. Germline V gives CDR1 LGHDT, CDR2 YNNKEL (reference sequence). V gave up 7 bases and J gave up 2 bases, with 17 bases separating them.

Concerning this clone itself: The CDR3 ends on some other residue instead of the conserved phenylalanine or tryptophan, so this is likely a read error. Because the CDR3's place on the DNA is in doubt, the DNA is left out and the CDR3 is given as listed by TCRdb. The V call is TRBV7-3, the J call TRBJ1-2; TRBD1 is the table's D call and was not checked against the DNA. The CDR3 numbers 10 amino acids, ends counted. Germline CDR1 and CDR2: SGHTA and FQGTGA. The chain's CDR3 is CASSITGDPS.

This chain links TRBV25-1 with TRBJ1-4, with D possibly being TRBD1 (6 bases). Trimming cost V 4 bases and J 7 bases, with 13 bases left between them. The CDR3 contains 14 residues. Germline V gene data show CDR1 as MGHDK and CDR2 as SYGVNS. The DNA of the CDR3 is TGTGCCAGCAGTGGTTGGGGGCAGGGTGAAAAACTGTTTTTT. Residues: CASSGWGQGEKLFF.

The CDR3 is CASSGGLAGNNEQFF. The CDR3 DNA is TGTGCCAGCAGTGGAGGACTAGCGGGCAACAATGAGCAGTTCTTC. J is TRBJ2-1 and V is TRBV6-4; 11 positions match TRBD2. Trimming cost V 4 bases and J 5 bases; bases outside gene matches: 4. The CDR3 is 15 amino acids. Germline CDR1 reads MRHNA; CDR2 reads SNTAGT.

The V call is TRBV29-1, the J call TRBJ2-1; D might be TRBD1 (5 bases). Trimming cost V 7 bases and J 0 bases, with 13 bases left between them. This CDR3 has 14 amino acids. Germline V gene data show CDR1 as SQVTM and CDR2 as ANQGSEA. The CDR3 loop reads CSARARSSYNEQFF. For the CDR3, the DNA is TGCAGCGCCAGGGCTAGGAGCTCCTACAATGAGCAGTTCTTC.

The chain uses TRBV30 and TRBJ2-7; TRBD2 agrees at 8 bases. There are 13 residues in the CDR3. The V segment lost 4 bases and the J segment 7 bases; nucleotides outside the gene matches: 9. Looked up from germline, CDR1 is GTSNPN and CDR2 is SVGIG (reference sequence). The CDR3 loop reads CAWNLGTGGEQYF. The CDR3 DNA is TGTGCCTGGAACCTAGGAACGGGAGGGGAGCAGTACTTC.

The CDR3 nucleotides read TGTGCCAGCCGCAGGGGGCCCCAAGAGACCCAGTACTTC. This encodes CASRRGPQETQYF. The rearrangement uses TRBV12-3 or TRBV12-4 and TRBJ2-5; 8 bases are a match to TRBD1. V lost 8 bases and J lost 1; bases outside the gene matches: 3. CDR3 length: 13 amino acids.

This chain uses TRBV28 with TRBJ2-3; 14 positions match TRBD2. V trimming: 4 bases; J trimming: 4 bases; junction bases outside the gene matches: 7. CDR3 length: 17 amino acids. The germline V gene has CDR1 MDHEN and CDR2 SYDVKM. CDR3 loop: CASSSGTSGRLADTQYF. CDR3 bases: TGTGCCAGCAGTTCCGGGACTAGCGGGAGATTGGCAGATACGCAGTATTTT.

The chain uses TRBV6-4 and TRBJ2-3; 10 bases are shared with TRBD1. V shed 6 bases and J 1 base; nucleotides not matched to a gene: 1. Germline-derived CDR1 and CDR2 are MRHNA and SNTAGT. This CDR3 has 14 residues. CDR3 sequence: CASSGTGGTDTQYF. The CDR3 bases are TGTGCCAGCAGCGGGACAGGGGGCACAGATACGCAGTATTTT.

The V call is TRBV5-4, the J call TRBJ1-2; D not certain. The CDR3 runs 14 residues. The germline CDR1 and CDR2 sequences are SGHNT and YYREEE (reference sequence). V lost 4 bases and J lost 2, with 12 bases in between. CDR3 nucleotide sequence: TGTGCCAGCAGCAAAAAGGCCATGAACTATGGCTACACCTTC. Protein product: CASSKKAMNYGYTF. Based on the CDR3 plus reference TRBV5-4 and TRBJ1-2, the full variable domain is ETGVTQSPTHLIKTRGQQVTLRCSSQSGHNTVSWYQQALGQGPQFIFQYYREEENGRGNFPPRFSGLQFPNYSSELNVNALELDDSALYLCASSKKAMNYGYTFGSGTRLTVV.

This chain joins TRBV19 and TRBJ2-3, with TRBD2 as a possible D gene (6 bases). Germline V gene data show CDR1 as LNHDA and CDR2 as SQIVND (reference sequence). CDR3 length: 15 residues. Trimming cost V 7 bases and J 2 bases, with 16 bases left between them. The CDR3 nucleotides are TGTGCCAGTAACGATCCGGGACTTACCACAGATACGCAGTATTTT. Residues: CASNDPGLTTDTQYF.

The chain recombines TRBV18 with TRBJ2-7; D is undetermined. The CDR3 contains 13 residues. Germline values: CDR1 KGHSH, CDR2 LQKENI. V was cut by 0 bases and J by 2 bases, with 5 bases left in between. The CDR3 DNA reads TGTGCCAGCTCACCACCCGTAGCCTACGAGCAGTACTTC. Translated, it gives CASSPPVAYEQYF.

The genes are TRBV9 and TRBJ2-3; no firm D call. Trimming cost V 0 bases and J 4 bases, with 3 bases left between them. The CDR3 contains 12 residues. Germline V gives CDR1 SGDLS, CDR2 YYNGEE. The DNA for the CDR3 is TGTGCCAGCAGCGTAGGTTCAGATACGCAGTATTTT. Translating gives CASSVGSDTQYF.

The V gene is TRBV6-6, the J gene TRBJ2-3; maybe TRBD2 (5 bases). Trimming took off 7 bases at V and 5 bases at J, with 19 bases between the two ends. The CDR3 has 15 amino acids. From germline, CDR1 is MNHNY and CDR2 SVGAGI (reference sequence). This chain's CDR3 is CASKVKAKEGDTQYF. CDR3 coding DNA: TGTGCCAGCAAGGTAAAGGCCAAAGAGGGAGATACGCAGTATTTT.

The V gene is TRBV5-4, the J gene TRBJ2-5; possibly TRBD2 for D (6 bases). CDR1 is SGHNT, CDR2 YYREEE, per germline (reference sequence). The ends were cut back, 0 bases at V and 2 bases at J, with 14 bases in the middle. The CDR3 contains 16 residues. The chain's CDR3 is CASSLGGGGNQETQYF. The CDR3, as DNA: TGTGCCAGCAGCTTGGGAGGCGGCGGGAATCAAGAGACCCAGTACTTC.

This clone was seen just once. Here the CDR3 reads CASSKGCYRHSTDTQYF. CDR3 coding DNA: TGTGCCAGCAGCAAAGGGTGCTATCGACATAGCACAGATACGCAGTATTTT. V is TRBV21-1 and J is TRBJ2-3; TRBD1 is taken as the D call from the table, unchecked against the DNA. TRBV21-1 corresponds to a pseudogene. This CDR3 is 17 amino acids long.

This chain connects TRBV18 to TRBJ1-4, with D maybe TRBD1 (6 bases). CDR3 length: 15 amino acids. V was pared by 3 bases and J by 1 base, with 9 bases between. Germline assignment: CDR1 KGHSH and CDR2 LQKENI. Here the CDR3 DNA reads TGTGCCAGCTCACCTTTGACAGGAACTAATGAAAAACTGTTTTTT. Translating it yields CASSPLTGTNEKLFF.

The CDR3 is CAGRTGGAGTGELFF. As DNA, the CDR3 is TGTGCCGGACGGACAGGGGGCGCCGGCACCGGGGAGCTGTTTTTT. This rearrangement joins TRBV6-5 to TRBJ2-2, with TRBD1 identical over 11 bases. The germline V gene encodes CDR1 MNHEY and CDR2 SVGAGI. The length of the CDR3 is 15 residues. Losses at the gene ends were 11 bases for V and 4 bases for J; bases not matched to a gene: 9.

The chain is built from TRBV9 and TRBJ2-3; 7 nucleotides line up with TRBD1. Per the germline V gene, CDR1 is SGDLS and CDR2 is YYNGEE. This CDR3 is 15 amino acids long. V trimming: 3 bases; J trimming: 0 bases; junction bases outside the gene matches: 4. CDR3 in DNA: TGTGCCAGCAGCGGGGGACAGTGGAGCACAGATACGCAGTATTTT. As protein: CASSGGQWSTDTQYF.